The 2 T cell receptor beta chains below come from one sample, sequenced in a study of blood T cells in healthy people across ages. Sample-barcoded 5' priming and a J-beta primer mix drove a second PCR of about 6 to 12 cycles. TCRdb analysed the 5' RACE reads with MiXCR anew, one entry per CDR3 protein. This sample has 780,000 or so distinct CDR3 sequences, with more than 50% found just once. The specimen was blood. The receptors were sampled from a man in his forties or fifties in good health.

This clonotype was observed a few times. V gene TRBV3-1 combines with J gene TRBJ1-2; D is unresolved. This CDR3 spans 12 amino acids. The germline V gene has CDR1 LGHDT and CDR2 YNNKEL (reference sequence). V lost 2 bases to trimming and J lost 7 bases, with 8 bases between them. CDR3 residues: CASSQRGVGYTF. The CDR3 DNA reads TGTGCCAGCAGCCAACGCGGGGTTGGCTACACCTTC.

The chain has TRBV9 and TRBJ2-1, with 10 bases aligning to TRBD2. The CDR3 loop spans 15 amino acids. The V and J ends lost 7 bases and 8 bases, in that order; junction bases with no gene match: 12. Germline assignment: CDR1 SGDLS and CDR2 YYNGEE. The CDR3 DNA is TGTGCCAGCGGCTCCCGACTAGCGGGTATTGATGAGCAGTTCTTC. Translating it yields CASGSRLAGIDEQFF.